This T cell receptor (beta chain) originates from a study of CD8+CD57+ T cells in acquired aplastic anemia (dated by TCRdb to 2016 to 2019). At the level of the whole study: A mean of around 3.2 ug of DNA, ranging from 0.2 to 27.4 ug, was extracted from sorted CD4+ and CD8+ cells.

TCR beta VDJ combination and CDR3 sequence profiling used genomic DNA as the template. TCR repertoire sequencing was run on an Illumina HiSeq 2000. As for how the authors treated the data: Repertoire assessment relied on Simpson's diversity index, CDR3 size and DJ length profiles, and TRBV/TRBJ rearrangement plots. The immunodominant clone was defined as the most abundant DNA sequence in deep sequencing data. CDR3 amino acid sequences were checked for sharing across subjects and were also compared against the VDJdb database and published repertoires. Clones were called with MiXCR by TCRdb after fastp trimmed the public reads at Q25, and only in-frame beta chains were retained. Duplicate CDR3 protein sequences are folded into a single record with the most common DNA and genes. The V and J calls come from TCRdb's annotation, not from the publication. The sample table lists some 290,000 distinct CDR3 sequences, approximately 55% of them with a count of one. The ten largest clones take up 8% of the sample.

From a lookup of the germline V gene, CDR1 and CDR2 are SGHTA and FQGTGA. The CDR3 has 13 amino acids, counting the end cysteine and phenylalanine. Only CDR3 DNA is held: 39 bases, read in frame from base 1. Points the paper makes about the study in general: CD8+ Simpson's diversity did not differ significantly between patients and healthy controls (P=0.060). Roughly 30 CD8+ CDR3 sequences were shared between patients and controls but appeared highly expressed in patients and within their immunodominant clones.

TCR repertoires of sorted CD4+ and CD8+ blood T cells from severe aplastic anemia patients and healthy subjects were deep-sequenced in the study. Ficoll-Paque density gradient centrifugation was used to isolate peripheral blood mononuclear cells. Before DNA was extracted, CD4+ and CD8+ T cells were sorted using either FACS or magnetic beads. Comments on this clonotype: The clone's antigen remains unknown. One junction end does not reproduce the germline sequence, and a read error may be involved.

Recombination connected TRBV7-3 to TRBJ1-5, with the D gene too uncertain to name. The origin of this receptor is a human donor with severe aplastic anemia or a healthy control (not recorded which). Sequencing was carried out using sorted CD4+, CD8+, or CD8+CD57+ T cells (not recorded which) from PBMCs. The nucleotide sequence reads TGTGCCAGCGGCTTAACACCGGGAGAGCCCCAGCATTTT. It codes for CASGLTPGEPQHF.